These 19 T cell receptor beta chains were sequenced from one sample in a study of cytomegalovirus exposure and HLA in healthy donors. Sequenced by immunoSEQ multiplex PCR; TCRdb stores in-frame clones only, minus some. Here the sample spans 300,000 to 450,000 clones, 70% to 90% being singletons. The sequenced sample consisted of PBMCs. The receptors stem from a young woman in good health and CMV-seronegative.

The chain links TRBV27 to TRBJ1-1, with a possible D match to TRBD1 (6 bases). This CDR3 is built from 13 residues. V lost 4 bases to trimming and J lost 3 bases, with 9 bases between them. In germline, CDR1 is MNHEY, CDR2 SMNVEV (reference sequence). CDR3 residues: CASSSNRDTEAFF. In DNA, the CDR3 is TGTGCCAGCAGTTCCAACAGGGACACTGAAGCTTTCTTT.

The J gene is TRBJ1-1, the V gene TRBV7-9; 9 positions agree with TRBD1. The junction had 9 bases not matched to a gene; V was cut back by 2 bases and J by 5 bases. Germline loops: CDR1 SEHNR, CDR2 FQNEAQ (reference sequence). The CDR3 contains 16 residues. CDR3 amino acids: CASSLKGGTGLTEAFF. For the CDR3, the DNA is TGTGCCAGCAGCTTAAAAGGGGGGACAGGGCTTACTGAAGCTTTCTTT.

The rearrangement links TRBV9 to TRBJ2-3; TRBD2 matches at 7 bases. CDR3 length equals 17 residues. Trimming at V came to 0 bases and at J to 2 bases, leaving 9 bases not matched to a gene. Germline V gene data show CDR1 as SGDLS and CDR2 as YYNGEE. The CDR3 loop reads CASSVDVASGFTDTQYF. The CDR3 region has the DNA TGTGCCAGCAGCGTAGACGTGGCTAGCGGATTCACAGATACGCAGTATTTT. The variable domain in full, completed from reference TRBV9 and TRBJ2-3, reads DSGVTQTPKHLITATGQRVTLRCSPRSGDLSVYWYQQSLDQGLQFLIQYYNGEERAKGNILERFSAQQFPDLHSELNLSSLELGDSALYFCASSVDVASGFTDTQYFGPGTRLTVL.

The chain joins TRBV9 to TRBJ2-7, with TRBD1 as a possible D gene (6 bases). Germline V gives CDR1 SGDLS, CDR2 YYNGEE. Trimming stripped 4 bases from V and 5 bases from J, with 22 bases between. The CDR3 covers 16 residues. CDR3 in DNA: TGTGCCAGCAGCCCCCCCGGCGGCAGGGGAGTCGACGAGCAGTACTTC. Translation: CASSPPGGRGVDEQYF.

The chain combines TRBV10-3 with TRBJ2-5; 9 bases are shared with TRBD1. V dropped 5 bases and J dropped 3; count of bases not matched to a gene: 1. The CDR3 runs 13 residues. Per germline, CDR1 ENHRY and CDR2 SYGVKD. The CDR3 DNA follows: TGTGCCATCAGTCGGACAGGGGAAGAGACCCAGTACTTC. Amino acids: CAISRTGEETQYF.

The V call is TRBV27, the J call TRBJ1-6; D is possibly TRBD1 (6 bases). Looked up from germline, CDR1 is MNHEY and CDR2 is SMNVEV (reference sequence). Trimming took off 5 bases at V and 0 bases at J, with 14 bases between the two ends. The length of the CDR3 is 17 residues. CDR3 sequence (DNA): TGTGCCAGCAGTGGTGACAGGATCAGCTCCTATAATTCACCCCTCCACTTT. As protein: CASSGDRISSYNSPLHF.

The rearrangement links TRBV7-2 to TRBJ2-1; 11 nucleotides align to TRBD2. Looked up from germline, CDR1 is SGHTA and CDR2 is FQGNSA. The CDR3 spans 17 residues. The V and J ends lost 1 base and 8 bases, in that order; junction bases with no gene match: 10. CDR3: CASSLEWRSGREHEQFF. The CDR3 DNA reads as TGTGCCAGCAGCTTAGAGTGGCGTAGCGGGAGGGAACATGAGCAGTTCTTC.

The gene calls are TRBV7-9 and TRBJ2-7; 7 positions match TRBD2. CDR3 length: 16 amino acids. Germline V CDR1 and CDR2: SEHNR, FQNEAQ (reference sequence). V shed 0 bases, J shed 2 bases, and the junction held 7 bases outside the gene matches. The CDR3 here is CASSLAAGRNTYEQYF. In DNA, the CDR3 is TGTGCCAGCAGCTTAGCCGCCGGGAGGAATACCTACGAGCAGTACTTC.

The chain is built from TRBV5-8 and TRBJ2-1; 14 bases match TRBD2. The CDR3 spans 16 residues. Germline V CDR1 and CDR2: SGHTS, YDEGEE. With V trimmed by 4 bases and J by 8 bases, 8 bases remained unmatched. The CDR3 protein is CASSGGTSGSADEQFF. CDR3 nucleotide sequence: TGTGCCAGCAGCGGGGGGACTAGCGGGAGTGCAGATGAGCAGTTCTTC.

V gene TRBV6-1 combines with J gene TRBJ1-2; possibly TRBD1 for D (6 bases). The CDR3 consists of 14 residues. CDR1 and CDR2 (germline): MNHNS, SASEGT. The V end was cut by 6 bases, the J end by 8 bases, with 19 bases between. The CDR3 spells CASSMSGAQRGYTF. The CDR3 DNA sequence: TGTGCCAGCAGCATGTCAGGGGCCCAGCGGGGCTACACCTTC.

J is TRBJ2-3 and V is TRBV4-1, with 13 bases aligning to TRBD2. Germline CDR1 reads MGHRA; CDR2 reads YSYEKL. The CDR3 loop spans 18 amino acids. V dropped 3 bases and J dropped 1; count of bases not matched to a gene: 7. The CDR3 loop is CASSQEKTSGRRTDTQYF. The CDR3 DNA reads as TGCGCCAGCAGCCAGGAAAAGACTAGCGGGAGGCGCACAGATACGCAGTATTTT.

The genes are TRBV6-5 and TRBJ2-1, with D uncertain. The CDR3 spans 12 residues. V lost 3 bases to trimming and J lost 9 bases, with 9 bases between them. Per germline, CDR1 MNHEY and CDR2 SVGAGI. The CDR3, as DNA: TGTGCCAGCAGTTATGATGCTAGTGAGCAGTTCTTC. This gives the protein CASSYDASEQFF.

Only a few counts were recorded for this clone. The genes are TRBV4-1 and TRBJ1-2; 7 nucleotides agree with TRBD1. J gave up 8 bases and V 4 bases, and 13 bases lay outside the gene matches. There are 15 residues in the CDR3. The germline CDR1 and CDR2 sequences are MGHRA and YSYEKL. The CDR3 coding sequence is TGCGCCAGCAGCCTCTACCTGGGACAGCCGTTCGGCTACACCTTC. This codes for CASSLYLGQPFGYTF.

V gene TRBV7-9 combines with J gene TRBJ2-1; D is unresolved. CDR3 length equals 12 residues. CDR1 and CDR2 from the germline V gene are SEHNR and FQNEAQ (reference sequence). Trimming left V 2 bases short and J 10 bases short, with 9 bases between. The CDR3 DNA reads as TGTGCCAGCAGCTTACAGCGTCCAGAGCAGTTCTTC. This encodes CASSLQRPEQFF.

The chain combines TRBV11-2 with TRBJ2-1; 8 bases are shared with TRBD1. The CDR3 has 14 amino acids. J lost 7 bases, V lost 1 base, and 3 bases had no gene match. The germline V gene has CDR1 SGHAT and CDR2 FQNNGV. CDR3 protein: CASSLGTGKNEQFF. As DNA, the CDR3 is TGTGCCAGCAGCTTAGGGACAGGGAAGAATGAGCAGTTCTTC.

V is TRBV28 and J is TRBJ2-1; a weak D match, TRBD2 (6 bases). Deletions cut 7 bases from V and 7 bases from J, with 17 bases between. The CDR3 covers 14 residues. The germline V gene encodes CDR1 MDHEN and CDR2 SYDVKM. As DNA, the CDR3 is TGTGCCAGCACCAACGGGGGTGGTTATAATGAGCAGTTCTTC. Protein product: CASTNGGGYNEQFF.

The genes are TRBV7-8 and TRBJ2-2; 8 bases match TRBD1. The V and J ends lost 5 bases and 4 bases, in that order; junction bases with no gene match: 3. This CDR3 region has 14 residues. Per germline, CDR1 SGHVS and CDR2 FQNEAQ. In DNA form, the CDR3 reads TGTGCCAGCAGCAAGGACAGGGTCACCGGGGAGCTGTTTTTT. It encodes CASSKDRVTGELFF.

The chain links TRBV2 to TRBJ2-2; 10 bases line up with TRBD1. Germline V gene lookup returns CDR1 SNHLY and CDR2 FYNNEI. Trimming at V came to 6 bases and at J to 2 bases, leaving 3 bases not matched to a gene. The length of the CDR3 is 15 residues. CDR3 sequence reads: CASRTGGANTGELFF. CDR3 bases: TGTGCCAGCAGGACAGGGGGCGCCAACACCGGGGAGCTGTTTTTT.

The chain carries TRBV6-5 and TRBJ1-2; the D is unclear. Germline CDR1 MNHEY, CDR2 SVGAGI. The CDR3 loop spans 13 amino acids. V was clipped by 2 bases and J by 4 bases, with 8 bases between them. The CDR3 sequence is CASSYGLGYGYTF. DNA of the CDR3: TGTGCCAGCAGTTACGGTCTAGGCTATGGCTACACCTTC.